Presented here are 30 T cell receptor beta chains from one specimen sequenced in a study of CD8+ T cells in alopecia areata. The treatment: oral pan-JAK inhibitor, 5-10 mg twice daily. cDNA prepared by RNA extraction and subsequent reverse transcription served as the template for sequencing. Profiling relied on immunoSEQ multiplex PCR, and the TCRdb table lists in-frame clones only, not all of them. The sample consists of 170,000 or so clones, about 71% of them appearing once. The sequenced sample was CD4+ T cells sorted from blood, obtained at week 4, from a patient treated with tofacitinib. The source of these receptors is a human donor with alopecia areata.

This clone was observed a single time. The chain recombines TRBV6-1 with TRBJ1-5; D not certain. The CDR3 runs to 10 residues. The germline CDR1 and CDR2 sequences are MNHNS and SASEGT. Trimming stripped 7 bases from V and 10 bases from J, with 8 bases between. CDR3 bases: TGTGCCAGCAACGGACCTCCCCAGCATTTT. Amino acids: CASNGPPQHF.

V is TRBV7-8 and J is TRBJ2-6, with D perhaps matching TRBD2 (7 bases). Trimming cost V 5 bases and J 0 bases, with 17 bases left between them. The CDR3 has 18 residues. Per germline, CDR1 SGHVS and CDR2 FQNEAQ. CDR3 region: CASSPGRRGPSGANVLTF. Written as DNA, the CDR3 is TGTGCCAGCAGCCCGGGACGGCGGGGGCCCTCTGGGGCCAACGTCCTGACTTTC.

This sequence joins TRBV30 and TRBJ1-1, with 10 bases lining up with TRBD1. Germline lookup yields CDR1 GTSNPN and CDR2 SVGIG (reference sequence). This CDR3 comprises 14 residues. Trimming removed 5 bases from V and 5 bases from J; junction bases left unmatched: 8. CDR3 loop: CAWDRGRSGTEAFF. CDR3 DNA sequence: TGTGCCTGGGACAGGGGGCGGAGTGGGACTGAAGCTTTCTTT.

This clone was observed a few times. The CDR3 is CSVFSSGQETQYF. CDR3 DNA: TGCAGCGTTTTCTCCTCGGGCCAAGAGACCCAGTACTTC. The chain uses TRBV29-1 and TRBJ2-5; D unresolved. Between the trimmed V and J ends, which lost 5 bases and 1 base, there was a span of 11 bases. This CDR3 spans 13 amino acids. Germline V gene data show CDR1 as SQVTM and CDR2 as ANQGSEA.

The chain has TRBV7-9 and TRBJ1-2; unclear D gene. The CDR3 consists of 13 residues. The germline CDR1 and CDR2 sequences are SEHNR and FQNEAQ (reference sequence). V lost 7 bases, J lost 7 bases, and 16 bases lay in between. The CDR3 sequence is CASNPGAGFGYTF. The DNA of the CDR3 is TGTGCCAGCAACCCGGGAGCCGGCTTTGGCTACACCTTC.

To note about this clone: The junction does not match germline at one end; this may be a read error. The chain has TRBV29-1 and TRBJ2-3; D is perhaps TRBD2 (6 bases). Germline values: CDR1 SQVTM, CDR2 ANQGSEA. There are 14 residues in the CDR3. DNA for the CDR3: TGCAGCGTCGAAGGCAGCGGGAGCACAGATACGCAGTATTTT. Protein product: CSVEGSGSTDTQYF.

This clone was picked up one time. V usage is TRBV5-4 and J usage is TRBJ2-3; D is unclear. CDR3 length: 14 amino acids. Germline CDR1 and CDR2: SGHNT and YYREEE (reference sequence). Trimming stripped 5 bases from V and 2 bases from J, with 12 bases between. CDR3 amino acids: CASRVGRTTDTQYF. The CDR3 DNA reads TGTGCCAGCAGGGTAGGGCGTACCACAGATACGCAGTATTTT. The full variable domain, with the rest looked up from reference TRBV5-4 and TRBJ2-3, is ETGVTQSPTHLIKTRGQQVTLRCSSQSGHNTVSWYQQALGQGPQFIFQYYREEENGRGNFPPRFSGLQFPNYSSELNVNALELDDSALYLCASRVGRTTDTQYFGPGTRLTVL.

This chain connects TRBV6-5 to TRBJ1-6; 7 bases line up with TRBD1. This CDR3 spans 13 amino acids. CDR1 is MNHEY, CDR2 SVGAGI, per germline. V lost 5 bases to trimming and J lost 9 bases; unmatched junction nucleotides: 4. The CDR3 DNA reads TGTGCCAGCAGTACCCGACAGGGTTCACCCCTCCACTTT. Encoded protein: CASSTRQGSPLHF.

This chain uses TRBV15 with TRBJ2-1, with D possibly matching TRBD1 (5 bases). Germline-derived CDR1 and CDR2 are LNHNV and YYDKDF (reference sequence). V was pared by 0 bases and J by 0 bases, with 6 bases between. The CDR3 is made up of 15 amino acids. CDR3 DNA sequence: TGTGCCACCAGCAGAGAACAGGTCTCCTACAATGAGCAGTTCTTC. Residues: CATSREQVSYNEQFF. The complete variable domain, with remaining parts taken from reference TRBV15 and TRBJ2-1, reads DAMVIQNPRYQVTQFGKPVTLSCSQTLNHNVMYWYQQKSSQAPKLLFHYYDKDFNNEADTPDNFQSRRPNTSFCFLDIRSPGLGDTAMYLCATSREQVSYNEQFFGPGTRLTVL.

This chain links TRBV30 with TRBJ2-7; D might be TRBD1 (6 bases). V was trimmed by 0 bases and J by 5 bases, leaving 11 bases between them. Germline loops: CDR1 GTSNPN, CDR2 SVGIG (reference sequence). The CDR3 contains 13 residues. The CDR3 region has the DNA TGTGCCTGGAGTGTACGCAGGGGCCACGAGCAGTACTTC. This codes for CAWSVRRGHEQYF.

The rearrangement uses TRBV5-1 and TRBJ1-1, with D uncertain. Germline values: CDR1 SGHRS, CDR2 YFSETQ. The CDR3 is made up of 15 amino acids. Trimming took 0 bases from V and 5 from J, leaving 14 bases between them. The CDR3 spells CASSLEGTKGTEAFF. CDR3 bases: TGCGCCAGCAGCTTGGAGGGCACAAAGGGTACTGAAGCTTTCTTT.

The CDR3, as DNA: TGCAGCGCGATTGGGCCGGATGAAAAACTGTTTTTT. As protein: CSAIGPDEKLFF. The chain links TRBV29-1 to TRBJ1-4; no clear D. Germline V CDR1 and CDR2: SQVTM, ANQGSEA. The germline V and J ends were trimmed by 7 bases and 6 bases, with 12 bases remaining between them. This CDR3 has 12 residues.

The chain recombines TRBV6-6 with TRBJ1-5, with no clear D. The CDR3 totals 14 residues. V lost 8 bases and J 5 bases, leaving 16 bases between the germline ends. CDR1 and CDR2 (germline): MNHNY, SVGAGI (reference sequence). CDR3 sequence (DNA): TGTGCCAGCCAGACTGGGGTTTTCGATCAGCCCCAGCATTTT. It specifies CASQTGVFDQPQHF.

The rearrangement joins TRBV7-2 to TRBJ2-7; TRBD2 is a possible D gene (5 bases). The CDR3 contains 13 residues. Germline loops: CDR1 SGHTA, CDR2 FQGNSA. V lost 5 bases and J 1 base, leaving 9 bases between the germline ends. The CDR3 loop reads CASSRGLSYEQYF. The CDR3 nucleotides are TGTGCCAGCAGCCGGGGTCTTTCCTACGAGCAGTACTTC. Full variable domain (outside the CDR3, taken from reference TRBV7-2 and TRBJ2-7): GAGVSQSPSNKVTEKGKDVELRCDPISGHTALYWYRQSLGQGLEFLIYFQGNSAPDKSGLPSDRFSAERTGGSVSTLTIQRTQQEDSAVYLCASSRGLSYEQYFGPGTRLTVT.

In DNA, the CDR3 is TGTGCCAGCAGGAAGGACACGAACACCGGGGAGCTGTTTTTT. Translation: CASRKDTNTGELFF. The gene calls are TRBV2 and TRBJ2-2, with D possibly being TRBD1 (5 bases). Trimming removed 6 bases at V and 0 bases at J, with 8 bases between. The germline CDR1 and CDR2 sequences are SNHLY and FYNNEI. The CDR3 consists of 14 residues.

The rearrangement links TRBV4-3 to TRBJ2-1; possibly TRBD2 for D (6 bases). V shed 5 bases and J shed 6 bases, with 11 bases lying between them. The CDR3 runs 13 residues. CDR1 is LGHNA, CDR2 YSLEER, per germline. The CDR3: CASSIRGTNEQFF. The CDR3 DNA reads as TGCGCCAGCAGCATCCGGGGGACCAATGAGCAGTTCTTC.

The rearrangement links TRBV18 to TRBJ2-5; D gene unclear. Germline CDR1 reads KGHSH; CDR2 reads LQKENI. V lost 6 bases, J lost 1 base, and 15 bases lay in between. The CDR3 runs 15 residues. In nucleotides, the CDR3 is TGTGCCAGCTCGACCGTCCCTATACGCCAAGAGACCCAGTACTTC. It encodes CASSTVPIRQETQYF.

This chain links TRBV23-1 with TRBJ2-7; 9 positions agree with TRBD2. TRBV23-1 qualifies as an ORF whose function is uncertain. With V trimmed by 1 base and J by 4 bases, 14 bases remained unmatched. This CDR3 contains 18 residues. The CDR3 sequence: CASSQWVKLGLARYEQYF. The CDR3 DNA is TGCGCCAGCAGTCAATGGGTTAAGTTAGGACTAGCGAGATACGAGCAGTACTTC.

The chain recombines TRBV30 with TRBJ1-2; 7 bases fit TRBD1. Germline-derived CDR1 and CDR2 are GTSNPN and SVGIG (reference sequence). CDR3 length equals 13 residues. V shed 2 bases and J 2 bases; nucleotides not matched to a gene: 2. The chain's CDR3 is CAWSIGGNYGYTF. The CDR3 DNA is TGTGCCTGGAGTATAGGGGGCAACTATGGCTACACCTTC.

The CDR3 sequence: CATSPTRRELFF. CDR3 DNA sequence: TGTGCCACCAGCCCCACACGGAGGGAACTGTTTTTT. The chain couples TRBV15 to TRBJ1-4; D unclear. The germline V gene has CDR1 LNHNV and CDR2 YYDKDF (reference sequence). The CDR3 totals 12 residues. V was cut by 5 bases and J by 12 bases, with 13 bases left in between.

The J gene is TRBJ2-3, the V gene TRBV9, with D uncertain. Germline V gives CDR1 SGDLS, CDR2 YYNGEE. The CDR3 totals 15 residues. The ends were cut back, 0 bases at V and 2 bases at J, with 10 bases in the middle. The CDR3 coding sequence is TGTGCCAGCAGCGTAGCTGGGCGGCCCACAGATACGCAGTATTTT. It codes for CASSVAGRPTDTQYF.

V is TRBV30 and J is TRBJ1-2; D may be TRBD1 (6 bases). In germline, CDR1 is GTSNPN, CDR2 SVGIG (reference sequence). The V end lost 0 bases, the J end lost 4 bases, and 21 bases lay between the germline ends. This CDR3 is built from 17 residues. CDR3 coding DNA: TGTGCCTGGAGTGTACTCGGGGGGCTCCCCATAGGCTATGGCTACACCTTC. Translation: CAWSVLGGLPIGYGYTF.

This clone has a handful of counts. The rearrangement links TRBV10-3 to TRBJ1-1, with 9 bases fitting TRBD1. V lost 0 bases to trimming and J lost 7 bases; unmatched junction nucleotides: 0. This CDR3 has 13 amino acids. Germline V lookup: CDR1 ENHRY, CDR2 SYGVKD. The CDR3 nucleotides are TGTGCCATCAGTGAGTCGACAGGGGGTGAAGCTTTCTTT. Its translation: CAISESTGGEAFF.

The chain joins TRBV29-1 to TRBJ1-1; D is unresolved. Germline V CDR1 and CDR2: SQVTM, ANQGSEA. CDR3 length equals 12 residues. The germline V and J ends were trimmed by 4 bases and 1 base, with 7 bases remaining between them. DNA of the CDR3: TGCAGCGTTGTGCGGGCGAACACTGAAGCTTTCTTT. This translates into CSVVRANTEAFF. Based on the CDR3 plus reference TRBV29-1 and TRBJ1-1, the full variable domain is SAVISQKPSRDICQRGTSLTIQCQVDSQVTMMFWYRQQPGQSLTLIATANQGSEATYESGFVIDKFPISRPNLTFSTLTVSNMSPEDSSIYLCSVVRANTEAFFGQGTRLTVV.

V is TRBV29-1 and J is TRBJ2-7; possible D gene TRBD2, 6 bases. The CDR3 has 15 residues. V was cut by 4 bases and J by 6 bases, with 22 bases left in between. Germline loops: CDR1 SQVTM, CDR2 ANQGSEA. CDR3 sequence (DNA): TGCAGCGTTGCGATCGTCACGGGGCCGGAGGGCGAGCAGTACTTC. Protein sequence: CSVAIVTGPEGEQYF.

This clone was counted only a few times. The V and J genes are TRBV19 and TRBJ1-1; no clear D. The germline V and J ends were trimmed by 4 bases and 5 bases, with 8 bases remaining between them. CDR1 is LNHDA, CDR2 SQIVND, per germline (reference sequence). The CDR3 runs 12 residues. The CDR3 DNA follows: TGTGCCAGTAGTAGGGTAGGGACTGAAGCTTTCTTT. This encodes CASSRVGTEAFF.

This clone occurred a few times. The chain has TRBV29-1 and TRBJ2-7, with no clear D. Trimming pared 4 bases from V and 2 bases from J, leaving 9 bases between. In germline, CDR1 is SQVTM, CDR2 ANQGSEA. The CDR3 spans 12 residues. The CDR3 region is CSVGADPYEQYF. In nucleotides, the CDR3 is TGCAGCGTTGGAGCAGACCCCTACGAGCAGTACTTC.

The V gene is TRBV29-1, the J gene TRBJ1-2; D gene uncertain. The CDR3 consists of 12 residues. Trimming shortened V by 2 bases and J by 5 bases, and 9 bases separated the two germline ends. From germline, CDR1 is SQVTM and CDR2 ANQGSEA. Here the CDR3 reads CSVENKLYGYTF. The DNA for the CDR3 is TGCAGCGTTGAAAACAAATTATATGGCTACACCTTC.

This clone was counted only a few times. The rearrangement uses TRBV29-1 and TRBJ2-2, with D possibly TRBD1 on 5 matching bases. This CDR3 is 13 amino acids long. In germline, CDR1 is SQVTM, CDR2 ANQGSEA. V lost 4 bases, J lost 6 bases, and 12 bases lay in between. The CDR3 is CSVGQSGAGELFF. DNA of the CDR3: TGCAGCGTTGGACAGTCTGGCGCCGGGGAGCTGTTTTTT.

The genes are TRBV20-1 and TRBJ2-1; D unclear. The CDR3 loop spans 11 amino acids. From germline, CDR1 is DFQATT and CDR2 SNEGSKA (reference sequence). The germline V and J ends were trimmed by 3 bases and 3 bases, with 3 bases remaining between them. The chain's CDR3 is CSASGYNEQFF. The CDR3 DNA is TGCAGTGCTAGCGGCTACAATGAGCAGTTCTTC.